Sequencing of this TCR beta chain was carried out in a study of beta chain features in type 1 diabetes. Concerning this clone: The antigen remains unidentified.

Germline V CDR1 and CDR2: SGHRS, YFSETQ. The CDR3 spans 13 residues. Trimming cost V 4 bases and J 4 bases; bases outside gene matches: 2. Overall study results and limits: A possible short-template PCR bias applies equally to patients and controls. Type 1 diabetes patients had moderately but significantly shorter TCRB CDR3s in all four CD4+ subsets.

The sequenced template was cDNA made from the entire isolated RNA. Mean read depth for naive, central memory and regulatory T cell samples was about 3.4 million reads. The repertoire was sequenced with immunoSEQ multiplex PCR; TCRdb's copy has only in-frame clones and lacks some. The sample yields around 140,000 clones, approximately 10% seen once. This sequence originates from a young man with type 1 diabetes. Sequencing input: central memory CD4+ T cells from blood. The rearrangement joins TRBV5-1 to TRBJ2-7, with TRBD1 identical over 10 bases. The chain's CDR3 is CASSRGQGYEQYF. The CDR3 nucleotides read TGCGCCAGCAGCAGGGGACAGGGGTACGAGCAGTACTTC. Full variable domain (remainder filled in from reference TRBV5-1 and TRBJ2-7): KAGVTQTPRYLIKTRGQQVTLSCSPISGHRSVSWYQQTPGQGLQFLFEYFSETQRNKGNFPGRFSGRQFSNSRSEMNVSTLELGDSALYLCASSRGQGYEQYFGPGTRLTVT.